Presented here are 28 T cell receptor beta chains from one specimen sequenced in a study of siplizumab effects on memory and regulatory T cells. Assay: immunoSEQ multiplex PCR; the TCRdb copy retains only in-frame clones and omits some. The sample includes fewer than 60,000 clones, 93% of them seen just once. The sample was CD8+ T cells sorted from blood. The receptors were gathered from a human donor in good health.

This chain links TRBV4-1 with TRBJ2-1; possibly TRBD2 for D (5 bases). V was pared by 0 bases and J by 6 bases, with 18 bases between. This CDR3 spans 17 amino acids. Germline V lookup: CDR1 MGHRA, CDR2 YSYEKL. DNA for the CDR3: TGCGCCAGCAGCCAAGAACACCCGGGATCTCGCGTCAATGAGCAGTTCTTC. The encoded protein is CASSQEHPGSRVNEQFF.

The V and J genes are TRBV11-2 and TRBJ2-7, with unresolved D. V was shortened by 3 bases and J by 6 bases, with 9 bases between the two germline ends. CDR3 length: 12 residues. The germline CDR1 and CDR2 sequences are SGHAT and FQNNGV. The CDR3 DNA is TGTGCCAGCAGCTTGACCCGGTCCGAGCAGTACTTC. Its protein is CASSLTRSEQYF.

The rearrangement links TRBV13 to TRBJ2-1; 8 nucleotides line up with TRBD2. V lost 1 base to trimming and J lost 3 bases; unmatched junction nucleotides: 2. Germline V CDR1 and CDR2: PRHDT, FYEKMQ (reference sequence). The length of the CDR3 is 15 residues. CDR3: CASSLAGGGYNEQFF. The CDR3 DNA reads as TGTGCCAGCAGCTTAGCGGGAGGGGGCTACAATGAGCAGTTCTTC. Drawing the rest from reference TRBV13 and TRBJ2-1, the complete variable domain is AAGVIQSPRHLIKEKRETATLKCYPIPRHDTVYWYQQGPGQDPQFLISFYEKMQSDKGSIPDRFSAQQFSDYHSELNMSSLELGDSALYFCASSLAGGGYNEQFFGPGTRLTVL.

This sequence joins TRBV19 and TRBJ1-5; tentatively, D is TRBD1 (5 bases). In germline, CDR1 is LNHDA, CDR2 SQIVND (reference sequence). V was shortened by 3 bases and J by 6 bases, with 15 bases between the two germline ends. The CDR3 contains 15 residues. The CDR3 spells CASSMTGLAGQPQHF. In DNA form, the CDR3 reads TGTGCCAGTAGTATGACGGGGCTTGCGGGTCAGCCCCAGCATTTT. The full variable domain, with the rest looked up from reference TRBV19 and TRBJ1-5, is DGGITQSPKYLFRKEGQNVTLSCEQNLNHDAMYWYRQDPGQGLRLIYYSQIVNDFQKGDIAEGYSVSREKKESFPLTVTSAQKNPTAFYLCASSMTGLAGQPQHFGDGTRLSIL.

The count of this clone is one. This chain uses TRBV6-5 with TRBJ1-2, with a possible D match to TRBD1 (5 bases). Trimming removed 5 bases at V and 1 base at J, with 14 bases between. The CDR3 is 15 residues long. Germline CDR1 is MNHEY and CDR2 is SVGAGI. DNA for the CDR3: TGTGCCAGCAGTAACCCGGGGGACTTTAACTATGGCTACACCTTC. It codes for CASSNPGDFNYGYTF.

The chain employs TRBV14 and TRBJ2-7; no definite D call. CDR1 and CDR2 (germline): SGHDN, FVKESK. CDR3 length: 15 amino acids. Deletions cut 2 bases from V and 3 bases from J, with 14 bases between. CDR3 DNA sequence: TGTGCCAGCAGCCAAACTTCGGGCCTCGACTACGAGCAGTACTTC. Protein product: CASSQTSGLDYEQYF.

The gene calls are TRBV28 and TRBJ1-5; D gene uncertain. The CDR3 runs to 15 residues. V lost 7 bases and J lost 3, with 16 bases in between. CDR1 and CDR2 from the germline V gene are MDHEN and SYDVKM. The CDR3 region is CASKPGPGSNQPQHF. CDR3 coding DNA: TGTGCCAGCAAGCCCGGACCCGGGTCCAATCAGCCCCAGCATTTT.

The CDR3 here is CASRGIAGGSGTQYF. The CDR3 DNA follows: TGCGCCAGCAGAGGAATAGCGGGAGGGTCGGGGACCCAGTACTTC. The chain links TRBV4-1 to TRBJ2-5; 11 bases match TRBD2. The CDR3 runs 15 residues. V lost 6 bases to trimming and J lost 7 bases; unmatched junction nucleotides: 10. Germline values: CDR1 MGHRA, CDR2 YSYEKL.

This clone showed up just once. This chain connects TRBV5-1 to TRBJ1-2, with 10 bases matching TRBD1. Germline-derived CDR1 and CDR2 are SGHRS and YFSETQ. J lost 9 bases, V lost 5 bases, and 10 bases had no gene match. The CDR3 runs to 14 residues. The CDR3 nucleotides are TGCGCCAGCAGTTCCGGGACAGGGGTTCGGAGCTACACCTTC. Its protein is CASSSGTGVRSYTF.

J is TRBJ2-7 and V is TRBV6-6; D gene unclear. V lost 5 bases, J lost 7 bases, and 12 bases lay in between. Germline values: CDR1 MNHNY, CDR2 SVGAGI (reference sequence). The CDR3 loop spans 12 amino acids. This CDR3 is CASSQVSWEQYF. CDR3 coding DNA: TGTGCCAGCAGTCAGGTGTCTTGGGAGCAGTACTTC.

The genes are TRBV7-8 and TRBJ2-1; 9 bases agree with TRBD2. V shed 2 bases and J 9 bases; nucleotides not matched to a gene: 11. The CDR3 sequence is 16 residues long. Per germline, CDR1 SGHVS and CDR2 FQNEAQ. This CDR3 is CASSLSPGGRVGEQFF. DNA for the CDR3: TGTGCCAGCAGCTTATCCCCCGGCGGGAGGGTTGGTGAGCAGTTCTTC.

This clone has only a few counts. This chain connects TRBV6-5 to TRBJ2-2; D is possibly TRBD2 (5 bases). The CDR3 runs to 15 residues. Germline CDR1 reads MNHEY; CDR2 reads SVGAGI. The V end lost 2 bases, the J end lost 6 bases, and 13 bases lay between the germline ends. The CDR3 region is CASSYPRDSPGELFF. CDR3 DNA sequence: TGTGCCAGCAGTTACCCCCGGGATTCTCCCGGGGAGCTGTTTTTT.

This chain uses TRBV19 with TRBJ1-1; no clear D gene. V lost 4 bases and J lost 0, with 6 bases in between. The CDR3 has 13 amino acids. Per germline, CDR1 LNHDA and CDR2 SQIVND (reference sequence). The CDR3 nucleotides read TGTGCCAGTAGTACCGGGTTGAACACTGAAGCTTTCTTT. It translates to CASSTGLNTEAFF.

V usage is TRBV6-6 and J usage is TRBJ2-1; no reliable D call. The CDR3 extends over 13 amino acids. The germline V and J ends were trimmed by 6 bases and 10 bases, with 16 bases remaining between them. Per the germline V gene, CDR1 is MNHNY and CDR2 is SVGAGI (reference sequence). Written as DNA, the CDR3 is TGTGCCAGCAGCGGGTCCGACTCCAACGAGCAGTTCTTC. Translated: CASSGSDSNEQFF.

V and J are TRBV6-5 and TRBJ2-7; D unresolved. This CDR3 has 14 amino acids. The V end was cut by 6 bases, the J end by 3 bases, with 15 bases between. Germline CDR1 MNHEY, CDR2 SVGAGI. The CDR3 is CASSQQSLYYEQYF. The DNA of the CDR3 is TGTGCCAGCAGCCAACAGTCCCTTTACTACGAGCAGTACTTC.

There are a few counts of this clone. The chain carries TRBV28 and TRBJ2-7, with D possibly TRBD2 on 7 matching bases. CDR1 is MDHEN, CDR2 SYDVKM, per germline. This CDR3 comprises 13 residues. Trimming removed 7 bases from V and 5 bases from J, with 15 bases in between. Written as DNA, the CDR3 is TGTGCCAGCACCCTAGGGGGGGAGGACGAGCAGTACTTC. Protein product: CASTLGGEDEQYF.

The rearrangement uses TRBV6-5 and TRBJ2-3; unclear D gene. V was clipped by 2 bases and J by 3 bases, with 12 bases between them. Germline CDR1 and CDR2: MNHEY and SVGAGI. CDR3 length equals 15 residues. DNA of the CDR3: TGTGCCAGCAGTTACGGGTCGGGTTGGACAGATACGCAGTATTTT. Translating gives CASSYGSGWTDTQYF.

The chain is built from TRBV6-1 and TRBJ1-5; a weak D match, TRBD1 (5 bases). Trimming took off 2 bases at V and 1 base at J, with 12 bases between the two ends. Germline CDR1 is MNHNS and CDR2 is SASEGT. The CDR3 loop spans 16 amino acids. The CDR3 region has the DNA TGTGCCAGCAGTGAATTAGGGGTTTTAAGCAATCAGCCCCAGCATTTT. This codes for CASSELGVLSNQPQHF.

The rearrangement links TRBV21-1 to TRBJ2-1; the D segment call TRBD1 is taken from the table without a DNA check. TRBV21-1 is annotated as a pseudogene. The CDR3 consists of 15 residues. The CDR3 spells CASSGQGAEYNEQFF. The CDR3 DNA is TGTGCCAGCAGCGGACAGGGGGCAGAGTACAATGAGCAGTTCTTC.

This chain links TRBV6-4 with TRBJ2-1, with D perhaps being TRBD1 or TRBD2 (5 bases each). The CDR3 covers 15 residues. CDR1 and CDR2 (germline): MRHNA, SNTAGT. The V gene lost 1 base and the J gene lost 2 bases, with 9 bases spanning the gap. The CDR3 region has the DNA TGTGCCAGCAGTGACTGGCCGGGACCCTACAATGAGCAGTTCTTC. This translates into CASSDWPGPYNEQFF.

This chain joins TRBV18 and TRBJ2-5; no firm D call. V was pared by 2 bases and J by 1 base, with 11 bases between. Germline loops: CDR1 KGHSH, CDR2 LQKENI. The CDR3 is 15 amino acids. The CDR3 loop reads CASSPSGRIQETQYF. The CDR3 nucleotides read TGTGCCAGCTCACCATCTGGACGGATCCAAGAGACCCAGTACTTC.

The chain carries TRBV9 and TRBJ2-5; D might be TRBD2 (5 bases). V was cut by 0 bases and J by 2 bases, with 11 bases left in between. Germline values: CDR1 SGDLS, CDR2 YYNGEE. CDR3 length: 15 amino acids. Here the CDR3 DNA reads TGTGCCAGCAGCGTAGACCCGGGGTGGCAAGAGACCCAGTACTTC. Translation gives CASSVDPGWQETQYF.

This rearrangement joins TRBV6-5 to TRBJ2-3; possibly TRBD1 for D (6 bases). The CDR3 loop spans 13 amino acids. The ends were cut back, 8 bases at V and 2 bases at J, with 11 bases in the middle. Germline CDR1 MNHEY, CDR2 SVGAGI. The CDR3 DNA reads TGTGCCAGCTCGGGACACCTCACAGATACGCAGTATTTT. As protein: CASSGHLTDTQYF.

The chain carries TRBV13 and TRBJ2-1, with a possible D match to TRBD1 (7 bases). This CDR3 is 15 amino acids long. V was shortened by 6 bases and J by 0 bases, with 12 bases between the two germline ends. The germline V gene has CDR1 PRHDT and CDR2 FYEKMQ (reference sequence). The CDR3 here is CASRRRDSSYNEQFF. As DNA, the CDR3 is TGTGCCAGCAGAAGGCGGGACAGCTCCTACAATGAGCAGTTCTTC.

The V gene is TRBV9, the J gene TRBJ2-2, with D hard to call. The V end lost 0 bases, the J end lost 4 bases, and 7 bases lay between the germline ends. The CDR3 contains 14 residues. Germline V gives CDR1 SGDLS, CDR2 YYNGEE. CDR3 region: CASSVESSTGELFF. CDR3 sequence (DNA): TGTGCCAGCAGCGTAGAGTCTTCCACCGGGGAGCTGTTTTTT.

V gene TRBV28 combines with J gene TRBJ2-5, with D maybe TRBD2 (5 bases). V was clipped by 3 bases and J by 7 bases, with 24 bases between them. CDR1 is MDHEN and CDR2 is SYDVKM in the germline V gene. The length of the CDR3 is 17 residues. The CDR3 loop is CASSFFRGIGEGGTQYF. CDR3 coding DNA: TGTGCCAGCAGTTTTTTTCGGGGTATCGGGGAAGGAGGGACCCAGTACTTC.

This clone has just one count. This chain links TRBV4-1 with TRBJ2-5, with TRBD2 identical over 8 bases. J gave up 3 bases and V 4 bases, and 1 base lay outside the gene matches. CDR1 is MGHRA, CDR2 YSYEKL, per germline. The CDR3 sequence is 13 residues long. This chain's CDR3 is CASSPGLEETQYF. Written as DNA, the CDR3 is TGCGCCAGCAGCCCGGGACTAGAAGAGACCCAGTACTTC.

The gene calls are TRBV28 and TRBJ2-1; weak D call: TRBD2 (6 bases). V was pared by 6 bases and J by 7 bases, with 16 bases between. CDR1 is MDHEN, CDR2 SYDVKM, per germline. The CDR3 spans 14 residues. The CDR3 nucleotides read TGTGCCAGCAGGTTAGCGACTAGAATGAATGAGCAGTTCTTC. This gives the protein CASRLATRMNEQFF. The whole variable domain, remainder taken from reference TRBV28 and TRBJ2-1, is DVKVTQSSRYLVKRTGEKVFLECVQDMDHENMFWYRQDPGLGLRLIYFSYDVKMKEKGDIPEGYSVSREKKERFSLILESASTNQTSMYLCASRLATRMNEQFFGPGTRLTVL.